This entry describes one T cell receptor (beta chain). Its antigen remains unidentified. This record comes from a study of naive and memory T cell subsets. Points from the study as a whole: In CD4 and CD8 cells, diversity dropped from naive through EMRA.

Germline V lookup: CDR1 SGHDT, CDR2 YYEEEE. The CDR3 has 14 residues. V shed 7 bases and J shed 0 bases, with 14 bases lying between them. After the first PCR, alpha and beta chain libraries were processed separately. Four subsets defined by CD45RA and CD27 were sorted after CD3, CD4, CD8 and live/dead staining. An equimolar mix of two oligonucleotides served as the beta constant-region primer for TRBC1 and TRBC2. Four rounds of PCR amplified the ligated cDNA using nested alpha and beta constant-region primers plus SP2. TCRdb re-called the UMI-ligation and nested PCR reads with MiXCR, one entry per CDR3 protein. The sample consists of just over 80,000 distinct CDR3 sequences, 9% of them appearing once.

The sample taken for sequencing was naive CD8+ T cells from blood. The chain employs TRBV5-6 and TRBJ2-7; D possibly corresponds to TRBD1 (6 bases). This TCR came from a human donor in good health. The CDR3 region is CASGRQVSSYEQYF. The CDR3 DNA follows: TGTGCCAGCGGGAGACAGGTGAGCTCCTACGAGCAGTACTTC.